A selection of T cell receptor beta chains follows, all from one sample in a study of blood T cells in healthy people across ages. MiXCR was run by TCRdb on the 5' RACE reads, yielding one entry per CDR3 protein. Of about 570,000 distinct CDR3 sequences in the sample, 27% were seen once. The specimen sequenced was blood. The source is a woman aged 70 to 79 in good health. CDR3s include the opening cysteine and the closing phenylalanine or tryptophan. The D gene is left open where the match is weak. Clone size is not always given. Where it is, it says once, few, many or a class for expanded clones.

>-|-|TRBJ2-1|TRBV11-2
TGTGCCAGCAGTCCCCGGGACCTTCCAGGCAATGAGCAGTTCTTC
CASSPRDLPGNEQFF
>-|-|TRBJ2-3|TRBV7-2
TGCGCCAGCAGCTCCCGAGGGCCGAGAAACACAGATACGCAGTATTTT
CASSSRGPRNTDTQYF
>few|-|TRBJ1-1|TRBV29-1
TGCAGCGTTGGGCGGGCCAGTGGGAACACTGAAGCTTTCTTT
CSVGRASGNTEAFF
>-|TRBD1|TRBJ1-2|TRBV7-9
TGTGCCAGCAGCCCTCGACAGGGAACAGACTACACCTTC
CASSPRQGTDYTF
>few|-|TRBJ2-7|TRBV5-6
TGTGCCCGCAGCTTGAGAGTTTGGGAGACCTACGAGCAGTACTTC
CARSLRVWETYEQYF
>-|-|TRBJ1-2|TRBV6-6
TGTGCCACCCGGGGAGACTTCTATGGCTACACCTTC
CATRGDFYGYTF
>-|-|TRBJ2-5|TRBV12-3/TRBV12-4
TGTGCCAGCAGTCCGGGGACATCGACCCAGTACTTC
CASSPGTSTQYF
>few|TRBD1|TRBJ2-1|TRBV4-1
TGCGCCAGCAGCCAAGAAGGGACAGATTACAATGAGCAGTTCTTC
CASSQEGTDYNEQFF
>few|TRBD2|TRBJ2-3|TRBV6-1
TGTGCCAGCAGTGTACGGACTAGCGGGGGGCCACGTTCGCAGTATTTT
CASSVRTSGGPRSQYF
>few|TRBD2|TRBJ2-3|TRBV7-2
TGTGCCAGCAACGGGGGGGCGATGGCCGATACGCAGTATTTT
CASNGGAMADTQYF